These 14 T cell receptor beta chains came from one sample sequenced in a study of blood T cell repertoires in COVID-19. TCRdb keeps only in-frame clones here, not all; method: immunoSEQ multiplex PCR. The data show 85,000 to 120,000 clones, 80% to 90% seen once. Sequencing was performed on peripheral blood. These receptors came from a middle-aged man with active or convalescent COVID-19.

The chain recombines TRBV27 with TRBJ1-2; possible D gene TRBD1, 5 bases. CDR1 and CDR2 (germline): MNHEY, SMNVEV (reference sequence). V lost 11 bases and J 7 bases, leaving 17 bases between the germline ends. This CDR3 spans 12 amino acids. CDR3 sequence: CAPWGDRCGYTF. In DNA form, the CDR3 reads TGTGCCCCCTGGGGGGATAGATGTGGCTACACCTTC.

With regard to this clone: Sequence at one end of the junction differs from germline and may be a read error. This sequence joins TRBV18 and TRBJ1-1; D gene ambiguous. The germline CDR1 and CDR2 sequences are KGHSH and LQKENI. The CDR3 extends over 14 amino acids. The DNA of the CDR3 is TGTGCCAGCTCCCCACGGTTCGGGAGCACTGAAGCTTTCTTT. Translating gives CASSPRFGSTEAFF.

This clone was seen only once. CDR3 sequence: CASSTSGGLNEQYF. The CDR3, as DNA: TGCGCCAGCAGCACTAGCGGGGGTTTGAACGAGCAGTACTTC. This sequence joins TRBV5-1 and TRBJ2-7; 11 bases agree with TRBD2. The CDR3 length is 14 residues. Germline V gene sequence: CDR1 SGHRS, CDR2 YFSETQ. Trimming took 4 bases from V and 5 from J; bases not matched to a gene: 5. The full variable domain, rest sourced from reference TRBV5-1 and TRBJ2-7, is KAGVTQTPRYLIKTRGQQVTLSCSPISGHRSVSWYQQTPGQGLQFLFEYFSETQRNKGNFPGRFSGRQFSNSRSEMNVSTLELGDSALYLCASSTSGGLNEQYFGPGTRLTVT.

The rearrangement uses TRBV30 and TRBJ1-5; D gene ambiguous. Between the trimmed V and J ends, which lost 3 bases and 7 bases, there was a span of 13 bases. Germline V gene lookup returns CDR1 GTSNPN and CDR2 SVGIG (reference sequence). This CDR3 is built from 13 residues. CDR3 in DNA: TGTGCCTGGAGCTCGGGGTCGAGACAGCCCCAGCATTTT. Its protein is CAWSSGSRQPQHF.

This chain joins TRBV24-1 and TRBJ1-2; 11 bases align to TRBD1. The V gene's germline CDR1 is KGHDR and CDR2 SFDVKD. V trimming: 5 bases; J trimming: 3 bases; junction bases outside the gene matches: 7. This CDR3 region has 16 residues. CDR3 DNA: TGTGCCACCAGTGGCCCAGGGACAGGGGGATACTATGGCTACACCTTC. Translated, it gives CATSGPGTGGYYGYTF.

This clone has just one count. The V call is TRBV24-1, the J call TRBJ2-1; 7 nucleotides line up with TRBD1. With V trimmed by 6 bases and J by 9 bases, 7 bases remained unmatched. The germline V gene encodes CDR1 KGHDR and CDR2 SFDVKD. This CDR3 has 13 residues. The CDR3 nucleotides read TGTGCCACCAGTTCCCACTACAGGGGTGAGCAGTTCTTC. Protein: CATSSHYRGEQFF.

J is TRBJ1-3 and V is TRBV29-1; 7 bases align to TRBD1. CDR1 and CDR2 (germline): SQVTM, ANQGSEA. The CDR3 has 13 residues. Unmatched junction bases numbered 6, after V lost 3 bases and J lost 7 bases. The DNA for the CDR3 is TGCAGCGTTGACACGGCAGGGGGTAACACCATATATTTT. Protein sequence: CSVDTAGGNTIYF.

The chain employs TRBV7-9 and TRBJ1-2; TRBD1 agrees at 8 bases. V lost 1 base, J lost 5 bases, and 9 bases stayed unmatched. The CDR3 is made up of 16 amino acids. Germline values: CDR1 SEHNR, CDR2 FQNEAQ (reference sequence). The CDR3 region has the DNA TGTGCCAGCAGCTTAGGGTCCGGGACAGGTGGATATGGCTACACCTTC. This sequence encodes CASSLGSGTGGYGYTF.

The chain uses TRBV11-3 and TRBJ2-1; 8 nucleotides match TRBD1. The CDR3 contains 15 residues. Germline loops: CDR1 SGHNT, CDR2 YENEEA. V was pared by 1 base and J by 3 bases, with 2 bases of the junction left unmatched. This chain's CDR3 is CASSLGTGIYNEQFF. In DNA form, the CDR3 reads TGTGCCAGCAGCTTAGGGACAGGGATCTACAATGAGCAGTTCTTC. Combining the CDR3 with reference TRBV11-3 and TRBJ2-1 gives the whole variable domain EAGVVQSPRYKIIEKKQPVAFWCNPISGHNTLYWYLQNLGQGPELLIRYENEEAVDDSQLPKDRFSAERLKGVDSTLKIQPAELGDSAVYLCASSLGTGIYNEQFFGPGTRLTVL.

The rearrangement uses TRBV23-1 and TRBJ2-7; tentative D call: TRBD1 (5 bases). TRBV23-1 counts as an open reading frame of uncertain function. CDR3 length equals 16 residues. V was shortened by 7 bases and J by 0 bases, with 19 bases between the two germline ends. CDR3: CASTPRAPKGSYEQYF. CDR3 sequence (DNA): TGCGCCAGCACCCCCAGGGCCCCCAAGGGCTCCTACGAGCAGTACTTC.

The rearrangement joins TRBV2 to TRBJ1-4; 7 bases fit TRBD1. The germline CDR1 and CDR2 sequences are SNHLY and FYNNEI. The CDR3 loop spans 15 amino acids. J was trimmed by 8 bases and V by 5 bases; bases with no gene match: 11. The CDR3 here is CASSSRRDRKEKLFF. CDR3 nucleotides: TGTGCCAGCAGTTCACGCCGGGACAGAAAGGAAAAACTGTTTTTT.

The J gene is TRBJ1-2, the V gene TRBV7-2, with no clear D. There are 16 residues in the CDR3. V was clipped by 0 bases and J by 0 bases, with 11 bases between them. From germline, CDR1 is SGHTA and CDR2 FQGNSA. This chain's CDR3 is CASSLARGGTNYGYTF. The CDR3 DNA reads TGTGCCAGCAGCTTAGCGCGAGGCGGAACTAACTATGGCTACACCTTC.

The chain recombines TRBV28 with TRBJ1-3; 9 bases align to TRBD1. The CDR3 runs to 15 residues. Trimming cost V 5 bases and J 3 bases; bases outside gene matches: 5. Germline CDR1 reads MDHEN; CDR2 reads SYDVKM. The CDR3 loop reads CASSQPGQGGNTIYF. The CDR3 DNA reads as TGTGCCAGCAGTCAACCGGGACAGGGTGGAAACACCATATATTTT.

This clone is a singleton in its sample. The rearrangement uses TRBV5-1 and TRBJ1-4; 7 bases line up with TRBD1. Germline values: CDR1 SGHRS, CDR2 YFSETQ. Trimming at V came to 3 bases and at J to 7 bases, leaving 6 bases not matched to a gene. The CDR3 length is 14 residues. CDR3 coding DNA: TGCGCCAGCAGCTCGACAGGGTCGAGTGAAAAACTGTTTTTT. Translated, it gives CASSSTGSSEKLFF.